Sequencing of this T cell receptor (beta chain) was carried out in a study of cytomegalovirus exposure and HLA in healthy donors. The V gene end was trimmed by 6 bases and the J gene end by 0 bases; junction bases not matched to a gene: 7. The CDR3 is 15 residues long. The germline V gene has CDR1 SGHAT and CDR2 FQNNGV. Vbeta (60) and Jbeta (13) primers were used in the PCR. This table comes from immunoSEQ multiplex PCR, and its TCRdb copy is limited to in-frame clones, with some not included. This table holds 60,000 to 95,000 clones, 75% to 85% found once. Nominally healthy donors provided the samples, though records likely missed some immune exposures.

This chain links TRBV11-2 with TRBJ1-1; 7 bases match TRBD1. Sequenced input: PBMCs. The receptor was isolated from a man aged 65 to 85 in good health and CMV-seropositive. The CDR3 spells CASRPIQGLNTEAFF. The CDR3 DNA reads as TGTGCCAGCAGACCTATACAGGGGTTGAACACTGAAGCTTTCTTT.